What follows are 10 T cell receptor beta chains derived from one specimen sequenced in a study of CD8 T cells in ankylosing spondylitis. TCRdb analysed the 5' RACE reads with MiXCR anew, one entry per CDR3 protein. The sample lists tens of thousands of distinct CDR3 sequences; 4.5% to 6% were seen once. Sequencing used blood, either unsorted or a sorted T cell fraction (not recorded which). Receptors were obtained from a male donor with ankylosing spondylitis or in good health (not recorded which).

The chain combines TRBV9 with TRBJ2-1; D not certain. The ends were cut back, 0 bases at V and 7 bases at J, with 8 bases in the middle. CDR1 and CDR2 (germline): SGDLS, YYNGEE. The CDR3 spans 13 residues. The CDR3 region is CASSVEGGNEQFF. CDR3 bases: TGTGCCAGCAGCGTAGAAGGCGGAAATGAGCAGTTCTTC.

This clonotype was counted many times. V usage is TRBV11-2 and J usage is TRBJ2-1, with 8 bases that match TRBD2. The CDR3 contains 15 residues. The germline gives CDR1 SGHAT, CDR2 FQNNGV. V shed 3 bases and J 5 bases; nucleotides not matched to a gene: 6. In nucleotides, the CDR3 is TGTGCCAGCAGCTTCTGGCTAGCGGGTAACAATGAGCAGTTCTTC. Translation: CASSFWLAGNNEQFF.

The V gene is TRBV19, the J gene TRBJ1-5; D possibly corresponds to TRBD1 (5 bases). The V end was cut by 1 base, the J end by 7 bases, with 17 bases between. Per germline, CDR1 LNHDA and CDR2 SQIVND (reference sequence). The CDR3 has 16 residues. The CDR3 protein is CASSIAGTAAFQPQHF. CDR3 bases: TGTGCCAGTAGTATAGCCGGGACCGCCGCCTTCCAGCCCCAGCATTTT.

This clonotype occurred many times. The V call is TRBV5-1, the J call TRBJ2-2; 7 bases line up with TRBD1. V dropped 0 bases and J dropped 7; count of bases not matched to a gene: 6. This CDR3 region has 15 residues. Germline V gene sequence: CDR1 SGHRS, CDR2 YFSETQ. CDR3 amino acids: CASSLATGSVGELFF. DNA of the CDR3: TGCGCCAGCAGCTTGGCGACAGGGTCCGTCGGGGAGCTGTTTTTT.

This clonotype was recorded many times. The CDR3 DNA is TGTGCCAGCAGCTTCTCGATTGGAGAGACCCAGTACTTC. It specifies CASSFSIGETQYF. The chain uses TRBV27 and TRBJ2-5; D gene ambiguous. Germline assignment: CDR1 MNHEY and CDR2 SMNVEV (reference sequence). The CDR3 is made up of 13 amino acids. V lost 6 bases, J lost 4 bases, and 12 bases lay in between.

This clonotype was found many times. The chain carries TRBV5-1 and TRBJ2-3; 8 positions match TRBD1. The V and J ends lost 3 bases and 4 bases, in that order; junction bases with no gene match: 4. This CDR3 contains 14 residues. Germline lookup yields CDR1 SGHRS and CDR2 YFSETQ. CDR3 in DNA: TGCGCCAGCAGCTCGGGACAGGCTCCAGATACGCAGTATTTT. It specifies CASSSGQAPDTQYF.

This clonotype came up many times. The genes are TRBV7-9 and TRBJ2-4; weak D call: TRBD1 (5 bases). The length of the CDR3 is 17 residues. V was pared by 5 bases and J by 5 bases, with 22 bases between. CDR1 and CDR2 (germline): SEHNR, FQNEAQ (reference sequence). The CDR3 sequence: CASSPRNPGLGQNIQYF. CDR3 nucleotide sequence: TGTGCCAGCAGCCCCAGGAATCCAGGGCTGGGGCAAAACATTCAGTACTTC.

This clonotype has at least ten counts. This chain uses TRBV9 with TRBJ1-4, with 7 bases lining up with TRBD1. Looked up from germline, CDR1 is SGDLS and CDR2 is YYNGEE. Trimming cost V 3 bases and J 6 bases; bases outside gene matches: 8. This CDR3 is built from 15 residues. DNA of the CDR3: TGTGCCAGCAGCGGACCTAGACAGGGCTATGAAAAACTGTTTTTT. Translating it yields CASSGPRQGYEKLFF.

This clonotype was recorded many times. The chain carries TRBV11-2 and TRBJ2-3; D uncertain. V lost 5 bases to trimming and J lost 8 bases, with 20 bases between them. Germline V CDR1 and CDR2: SGHAT, FQNNGV. The CDR3 covers 15 residues. The CDR3 nucleotides read TGTGCCAGCAGCCAATTCGGACGGTCCCCAGGTACGCAGTATTTT. This gives the protein CASSQFGRSPGTQYF. Complete variable domain (other parts from reference TRBV11-2 and TRBJ2-3): EAGVAQSPRYKIIEKRQSVAFWCNPISGHATLYWYQQILGQGPKLLIQFQNNGVVDDSQLPKDRFSAERLKGVDSTLKIQPAKLEDSAVYLCASSQFGRSPGTQYFGPGTRLTVL.

This clonotype occurred many times. V gene TRBV12-3 or TRBV12-4 combines with J gene TRBJ1-5, with D perhaps matching TRBD1 (6 bases). The CDR3 spans 15 residues. Trimming pared 7 bases from V and 7 bases from J, leaving 20 bases between. The CDR3 region is CASTLGGGRTQPQHF. In nucleotides, the CDR3 is TGTGCCAGCACCTTAGGGGGGGGGCGCACCCAGCCCCAGCATTTT.